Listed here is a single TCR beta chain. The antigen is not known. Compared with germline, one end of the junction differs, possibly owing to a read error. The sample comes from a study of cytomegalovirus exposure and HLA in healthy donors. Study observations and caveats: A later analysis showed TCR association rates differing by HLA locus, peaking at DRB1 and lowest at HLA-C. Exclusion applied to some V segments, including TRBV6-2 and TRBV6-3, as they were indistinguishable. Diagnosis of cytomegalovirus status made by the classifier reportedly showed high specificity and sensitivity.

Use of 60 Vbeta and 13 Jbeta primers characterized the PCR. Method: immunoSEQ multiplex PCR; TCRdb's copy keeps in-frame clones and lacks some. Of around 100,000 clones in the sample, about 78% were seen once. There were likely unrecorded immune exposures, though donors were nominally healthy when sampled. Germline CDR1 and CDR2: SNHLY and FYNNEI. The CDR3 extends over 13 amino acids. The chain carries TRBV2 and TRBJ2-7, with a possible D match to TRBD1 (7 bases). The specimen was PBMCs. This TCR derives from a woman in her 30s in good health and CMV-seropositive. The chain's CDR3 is CSSNEEGAYEQYF. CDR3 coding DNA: TGTTCCAGCAATGAGGAGGGGGCATACGAGCAGTACTTC.